Detailed here is one TCR beta chain. Antigen: not known. This entry belongs to a study of cytomegalovirus exposure and HLA in healthy donors. Study details: Researchers found that approximately 85% of about 400 genotyped donors fell within the Caucasian-associated ancestry cluster. Study results and caveats: Roughly uniform depth of sequencing across donors was assumed in presence/absence analyses. Testing in vitro showed a few CMV-associated chains specific for CMV antigens.

PCR primers comprised 60 Vbeta and 13 Jbeta primers. Original analysis: Per a later analysis, the number of unique TCR beta chains was some 82 million, of which 9 million to 14 million were shared. Repertoires were generated with immunoSEQ multiplex PCR, while TCRdb's copy carries only in-frame clones and drops some. V and J calls plus clone size are reproduced from that table; the DNA served to infer D and trimming. The table lists over 65,000 clones, over 75% of them singletons, with around an eighth in the top ten. CDR3 length: 13 amino acids. Per germline, CDR1 SNHLY and CDR2 FYNNEI. Trimming took off 7 bases at V and 5 bases at J, with 12 bases between the two ends.

This TCR came from a human donor in good health. The sample taken for sequencing was PBMCs. The V gene is TRBV2, the J gene TRBJ1-5; maybe TRBD1 (5 bases). DNA of the CDR3: TGTGCCAGCAAGGGGCAGGGATATCAGCCCCAGCATTTT. Amino acid sequence: CASKGQGYQPQHF.